This T cell receptor beta chain is from a study of blood T cell repertoires in COVID-19. Study-wide context: Italy, Spain and the United States were the sources of the convalescent and acute COVID-19 samples. The cDNA or gDNA used as material had been derived from T cells, B-cell-depleted T cells, or PBMCs.

Between the trimmed V and J ends, which lost 6 bases and 2 bases, there was a span of 10 bases. The CDR3 has 14 residues. Germline values: CDR1 MNHNY, CDR2 SVGAGI (reference sequence). In the study's own analysis: Nucleated cell counts were estimated from reference gene primer amplification. Only in-frame clones appear in the TCRdb table, and some are missing; sequencing was by immunoSEQ multiplex PCR. V and J calls and clone size are given by that table; D and trimming were obtained from the DNA. The sample carries 250,000 or so clones, around 90% recorded once. This clone has a single count. The sample taken for sequencing was peripheral blood. The chain has TRBV6-6 and TRBJ2-2, with TRBD1 as a possible D gene (5 bases). This TCR came from an elderly man with acute or convalescent COVID-19. CDR3 residues: CASSFGHNTGELFF. As DNA, the CDR3 is TGTGCCAGCAGCTTCGGACACAACACCGGGGAGCTGTTTTTT.